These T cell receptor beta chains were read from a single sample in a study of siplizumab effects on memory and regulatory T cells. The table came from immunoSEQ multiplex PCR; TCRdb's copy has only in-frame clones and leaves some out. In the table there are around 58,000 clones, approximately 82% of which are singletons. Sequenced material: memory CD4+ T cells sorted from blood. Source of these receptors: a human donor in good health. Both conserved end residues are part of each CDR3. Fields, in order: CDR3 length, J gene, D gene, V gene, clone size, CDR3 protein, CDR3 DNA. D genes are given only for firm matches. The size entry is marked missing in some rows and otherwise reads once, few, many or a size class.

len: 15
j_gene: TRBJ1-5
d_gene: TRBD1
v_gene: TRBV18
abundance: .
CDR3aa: CASSIQGAERQPQHF
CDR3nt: TGTGCCAGCTCTATACAGGGGGCGGAAAGGCAGCCCCAGCATTTT

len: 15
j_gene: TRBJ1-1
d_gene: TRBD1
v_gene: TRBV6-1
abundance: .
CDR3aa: CASSDPLTGGTEAFF
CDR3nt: TGTGCCAGCAGTGACCCTCTGACAGGGGGCACTGAAGCTTTCTTT

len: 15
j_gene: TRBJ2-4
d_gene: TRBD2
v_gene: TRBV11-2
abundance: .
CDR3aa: CASRGLAGAKNIQYF
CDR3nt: TGTGCCAGCAGGGGACTAGCGGGAGCCAAAAACATTCAGTACTTC

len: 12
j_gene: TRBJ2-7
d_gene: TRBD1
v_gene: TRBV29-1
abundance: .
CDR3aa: CSVEKTGTGQYF
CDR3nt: TGCAGCGTTGAGAAAACAGGGACAGGGCAGTACTTC

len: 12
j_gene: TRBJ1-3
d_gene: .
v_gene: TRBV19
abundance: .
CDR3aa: CASTGGGNTIYF
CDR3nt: TGTGCCAGTACGGGCGGTGGAAACACCATATATTTT

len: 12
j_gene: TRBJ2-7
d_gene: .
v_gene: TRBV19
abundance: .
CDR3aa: CASRRLDGEQYF
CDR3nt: TGTGCCAGTAGGAGACTAGACGGCGAGCAGTACTTC

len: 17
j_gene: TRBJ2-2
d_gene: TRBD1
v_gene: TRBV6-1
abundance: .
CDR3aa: CASSDPLLTGGGGELFF
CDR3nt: TGTGCCAGCAGTGACCCCTTGTTGACAGGGGGAGGAGGGGAGCTGTTTTTT

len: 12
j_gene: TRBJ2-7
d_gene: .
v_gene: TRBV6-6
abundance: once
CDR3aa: CASSYGGNEQYF
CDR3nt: TGTGCCAGCAGTTACGGGGGAAACGAGCAGTACTTC

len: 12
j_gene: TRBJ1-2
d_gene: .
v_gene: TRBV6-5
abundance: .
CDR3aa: CASSRDNYGYTF
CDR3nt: TGTGCCAGCAGCAGGGATAACTATGGCTACACCTTC

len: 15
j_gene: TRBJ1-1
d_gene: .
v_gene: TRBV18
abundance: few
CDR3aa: CASSTDLALGTEAFF
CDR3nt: TGTGCCAGCTCAACGGACCTGGCGCTTGGTACTGAAGCTTTCTTT

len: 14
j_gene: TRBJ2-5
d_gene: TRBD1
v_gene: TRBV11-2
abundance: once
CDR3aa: CASSMTGVKETQYF
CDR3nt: TGTGCCAGCAGCATGACAGGGGTTAAAGAGACCCAGTACTTC

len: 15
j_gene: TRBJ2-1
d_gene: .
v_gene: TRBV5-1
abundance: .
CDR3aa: CASSVGTGLGNEQFF
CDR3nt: TGCGCCAGCAGCGTTGGGACAGGACTAGGGAATGAGCAGTTCTTC

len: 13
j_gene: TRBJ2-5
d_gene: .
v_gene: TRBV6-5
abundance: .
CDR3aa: CASSQGLKGAQYF
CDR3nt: TGTGCCAGCAGTCAGGGACTCAAGGGGGCCCAGTACTTC

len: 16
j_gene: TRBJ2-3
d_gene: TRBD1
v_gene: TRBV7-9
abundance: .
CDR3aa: CASSIPTGSGTDTQYF
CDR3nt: TGTGCCAGCAGCATCCCGACAGGGAGCGGCACAGATACGCAGTATTTT

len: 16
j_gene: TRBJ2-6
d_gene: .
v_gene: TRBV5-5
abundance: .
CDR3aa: CASTSLVRAGANVLTF
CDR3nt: TGTGCCAGCACCTCATTAGTGAGGGCTGGGGCCAACGTCCTGACTTTC

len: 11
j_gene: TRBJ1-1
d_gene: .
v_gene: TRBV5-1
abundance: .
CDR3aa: CASSPGTEAFF
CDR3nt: TGCGCCAGCAGTCCTGGCACTGAAGCTTTCTTT

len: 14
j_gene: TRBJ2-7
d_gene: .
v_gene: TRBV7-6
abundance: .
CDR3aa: CASSITPGTYEQYF
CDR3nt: TGTGCCAGCAGCATAACCCCGGGGACCTACGAGCAGTACTTC

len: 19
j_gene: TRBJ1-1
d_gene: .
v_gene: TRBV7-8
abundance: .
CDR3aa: CASSPLAGTWGTPNTEAFF
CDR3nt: TGTGCCAGCAGCCCCCTTGCGGGGACCTGGGGGACACCGAACACTGAAGCTTTCTTT

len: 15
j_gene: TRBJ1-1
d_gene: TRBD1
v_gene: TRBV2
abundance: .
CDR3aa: CASRDRGFLNTEAFF
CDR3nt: TGTGCCAGCCGGGACAGGGGTTTCTTGAACACTGAAGCTTTCTTT

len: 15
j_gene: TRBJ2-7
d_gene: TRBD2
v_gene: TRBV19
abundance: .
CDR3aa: CASRVAGAWDYEQYF
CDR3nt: TGTGCCAGTAGGGTAGCGGGAGCATGGGACTACGAGCAGTACTTC

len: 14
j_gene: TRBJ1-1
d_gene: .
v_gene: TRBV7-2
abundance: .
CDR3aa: CASSLAGSVTEAFF
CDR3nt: TGTGCCAGCAGCTTAGCAGGTTCTGTCACTGAAGCTTTCTTT

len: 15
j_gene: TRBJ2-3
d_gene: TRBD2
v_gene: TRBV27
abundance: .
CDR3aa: CASSLRGGRTDTQYF
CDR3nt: TGTGCCAGCAGTTTACGGGGGGGGCGCACAGATACGCAGTATTTT

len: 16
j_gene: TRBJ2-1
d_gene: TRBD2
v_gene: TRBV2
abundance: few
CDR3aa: CASSPRPSGGNNEQFF
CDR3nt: TGTGCCAGCTCCCCCCGGCCTAGCGGGGGAAACAATGAGCAGTTCTTC

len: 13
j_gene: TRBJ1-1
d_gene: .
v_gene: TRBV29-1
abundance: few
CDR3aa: CSVVRDRNTEAFF
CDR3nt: TGCAGCGTCGTCCGGGATAGGAACACTGAAGCTTTCTTT

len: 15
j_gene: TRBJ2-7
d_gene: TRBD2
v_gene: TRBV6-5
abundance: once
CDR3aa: CASSRGLAGGIFLPF
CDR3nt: TGTGCCAGCAGTAGAGGACTAGCGGGGGGTATTTTTCTCCCGTTC

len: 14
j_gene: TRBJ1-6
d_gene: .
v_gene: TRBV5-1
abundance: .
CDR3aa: CASSFELRNSPLHF
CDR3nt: TGCGCCAGCAGCTTCGAATTGAGGAATTCACCCCTCCACTTT

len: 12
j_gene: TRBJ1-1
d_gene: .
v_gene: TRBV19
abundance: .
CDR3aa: CASGLGGAKAFF
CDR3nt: TGTGCCAGTGGTTTAGGGGGGGCGAAAGCTTTCTTT

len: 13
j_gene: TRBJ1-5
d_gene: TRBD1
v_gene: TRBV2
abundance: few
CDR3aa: CASSRGQVQPQHF
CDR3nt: TGTGCCAGCTCCAGGGGGCAGGTTCAGCCCCAGCATTTT

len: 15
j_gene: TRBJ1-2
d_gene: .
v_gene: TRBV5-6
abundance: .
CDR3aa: CASSLAGRENYGYTF
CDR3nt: TGTGCCAGCAGCTTGGCCGGCAGGGAAAACTATGGCTACACCTTC

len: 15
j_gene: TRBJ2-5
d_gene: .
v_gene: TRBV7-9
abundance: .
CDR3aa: CASSFARARQETQYF
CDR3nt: TGTGCCAGCAGCTTCGCCAGGGCTAGGCAAGAGACCCAGTACTTC

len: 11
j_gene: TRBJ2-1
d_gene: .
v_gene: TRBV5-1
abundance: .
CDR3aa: CASSFNNEQFF
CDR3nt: TGCGCCAGCAGCTTCAACAATGAGCAGTTCTTC

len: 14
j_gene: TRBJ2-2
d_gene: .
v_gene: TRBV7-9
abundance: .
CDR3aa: CATRGTLNTGELFF
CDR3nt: TGTGCCACTCGCGGGACACTGAACACCGGGGAGCTGTTTTTT

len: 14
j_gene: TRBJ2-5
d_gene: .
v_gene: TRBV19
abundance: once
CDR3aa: CASSIGRAGETQYF
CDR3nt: TGTGCCAGTAGTATAGGAAGGGCCGGAGAGACCCAGTACTTC

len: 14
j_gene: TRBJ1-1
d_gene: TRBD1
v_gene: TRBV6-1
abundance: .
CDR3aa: CASKVGQGGTEAFF
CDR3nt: TGTGCCAGCAAGGTGGGGCAGGGGGGCACTGAAGCTTTCTTT

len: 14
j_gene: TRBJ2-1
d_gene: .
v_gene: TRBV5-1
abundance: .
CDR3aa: CASSWSEAFNEQFF
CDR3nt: TGCGCCAGCAGCTGGTCGGAGGCTTTCAATGAGCAGTTCTTC

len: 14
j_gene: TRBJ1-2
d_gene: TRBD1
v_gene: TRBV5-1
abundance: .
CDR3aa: CASGAGGTNYGYTF
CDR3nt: TGCGCCAGCGGCGCAGGGGGGACTAACTATGGCTACACCTTC

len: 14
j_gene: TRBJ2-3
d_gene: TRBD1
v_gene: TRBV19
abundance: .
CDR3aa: CASSVPGQESTQYF
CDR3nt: TGTGCCAGTAGTGTACCGGGACAGGAATCTACGCAGTATTTT

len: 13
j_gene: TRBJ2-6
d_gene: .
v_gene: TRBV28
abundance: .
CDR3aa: CASSSGGANVLTF
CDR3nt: TGTGCCAGCAGTTCAGGGGGGGCCAACGTCCTGACTTTC

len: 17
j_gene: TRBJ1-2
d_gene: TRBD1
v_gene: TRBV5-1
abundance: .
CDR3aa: CASSPDGTGLILGGYTF
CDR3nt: TGCGCCAGCAGCCCAGACGGGACAGGGCTTATCCTGGGGGGCTACACCTTC

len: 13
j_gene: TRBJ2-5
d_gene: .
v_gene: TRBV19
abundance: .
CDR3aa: CASSMNKGETQYF
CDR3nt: TGTGCCAGTAGTATGAACAAGGGAGAGACCCAGTACTTC

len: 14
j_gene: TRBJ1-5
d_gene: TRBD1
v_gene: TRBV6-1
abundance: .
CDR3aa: CATTGEQGNQPQHF
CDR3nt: TGTGCCACCACAGGGGAGCAGGGCAATCAGCCCCAGCATTTT

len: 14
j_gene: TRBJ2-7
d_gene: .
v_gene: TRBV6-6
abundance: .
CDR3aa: CASRGFGVNYEQYF
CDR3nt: TGTGCCAGCAGGGGGTTTGGGGTAAACTACGAGCAGTACTTC

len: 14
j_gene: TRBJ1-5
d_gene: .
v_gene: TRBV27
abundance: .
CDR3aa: CASRNRQGNQPQHF
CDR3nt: TGTGCCAGCAGAAATAGGCAGGGCAATCAGCCCCAGCATTTT

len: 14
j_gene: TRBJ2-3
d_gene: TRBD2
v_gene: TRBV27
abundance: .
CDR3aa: CASREGGGTGTQYF
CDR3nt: TGTGCCAGCAGGGAGGGCGGGGGTACGGGTACGCAGTATTTT

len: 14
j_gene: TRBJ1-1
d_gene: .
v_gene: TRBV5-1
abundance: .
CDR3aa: CASSLEAGRTEAFF
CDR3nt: TGCGCCAGCAGCTTGGAGGCAGGGAGAACTGAAGCTTTCTTT

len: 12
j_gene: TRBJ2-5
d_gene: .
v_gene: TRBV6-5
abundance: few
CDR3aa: CASSPGEETQYF
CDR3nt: TGTGCCAGCAGCCCGGGGGAGGAGACCCAGTACTTC

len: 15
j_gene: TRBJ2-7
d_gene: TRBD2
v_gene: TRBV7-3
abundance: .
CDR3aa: CASSLLAGPSYEQYF
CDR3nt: TGTGCCAGCAGCTTGTTAGCGGGCCCTTCCTACGAGCAGTACTTC

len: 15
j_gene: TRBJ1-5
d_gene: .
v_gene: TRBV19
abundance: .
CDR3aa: CASGPVGSQNQPQHF
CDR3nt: TGTGCCAGTGGGCCCGTAGGGAGCCAAAATCAGCCCCAGCATTTT

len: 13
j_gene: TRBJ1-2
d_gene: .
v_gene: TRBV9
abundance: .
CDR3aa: CASSVRDQTPLGF
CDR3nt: TGTGCCAGCAGCGTAAGGGATCAGACCCCGTTAGGCTTC

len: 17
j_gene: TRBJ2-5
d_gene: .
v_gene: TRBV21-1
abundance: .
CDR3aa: CASTFLWGARDRETQYF
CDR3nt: TGTGCCAGCACCTTTCTGTGGGGGGCTCGGGATCGAGAGACCCAGTACTTC

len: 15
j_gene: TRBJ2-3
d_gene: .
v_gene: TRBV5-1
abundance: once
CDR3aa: CASALSDPVTDTQYF
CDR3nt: TGCGCCAGCGCCCTTTCGGACCCTGTCACAGATACGCAGTATTTT

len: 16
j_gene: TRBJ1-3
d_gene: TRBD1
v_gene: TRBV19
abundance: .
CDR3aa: CASSTGTGDYGNTIYF
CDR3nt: TGTGCCAGTAGTACCGGGACAGGGGATTATGGAAACACCATATATTTT

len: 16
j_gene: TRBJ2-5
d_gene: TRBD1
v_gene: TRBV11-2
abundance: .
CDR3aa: CASSLPGQGAGGTQYF
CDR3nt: TGTGCCAGCAGCTTGCCGGGACAGGGGGCAGGTGGGACCCAGTACTTC

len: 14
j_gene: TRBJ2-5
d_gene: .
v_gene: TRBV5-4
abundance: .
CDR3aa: CASSLGQGRETQYF
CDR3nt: TGTGCCAGCAGCTTGGGTCAGGGTAGGGAGACCCAGTACTTC

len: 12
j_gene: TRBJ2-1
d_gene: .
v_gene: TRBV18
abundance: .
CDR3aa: CASSPSGNEQFF
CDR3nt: TGTGCCAGCTCACCATCCGGGAATGAGCAGTTCTTC

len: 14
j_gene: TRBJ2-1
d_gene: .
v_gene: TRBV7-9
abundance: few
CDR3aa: CATPKLSSYNEQFF
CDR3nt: TGTGCCACCCCAAAACTTTCATCCTACAATGAGCAGTTCTTC